Detailed here is one T cell receptor (beta chain). Antigen unknown. TCR beta CDR3 region amplification was performed from RNA transcripts. In the first-round RT-PCR of the TCR CDR3, the HTBI primer set was used. TCRdb passed the multiplex PCR reads through MiXCR, listing each CDR3 protein once. The table has 480,000 or so distinct CDR3 sequences, about 45% seen once; the top ten hold roughly 45%. This record comes from a study of T cells in Graves' hyperthyroidism and ophthalmopathy. V lost 3 bases, J lost 6 bases, and 8 bases lay in between. The CDR3 spans 13 residues. Study-wide results and caveats: Among thyroid clonotypes expanded above 0.001, most also appeared in blood.

This receptor was identified in an adult woman with Graves' disease, either hyperthyroidism or ophthalmopathy (not recorded which). This sequence joins TRBV12-3 or TRBV12-4 and TRBJ1-4; D gene uncertain. Sequenced material: peripheral blood or thyroid tissue (not recorded which). The CDR3 DNA reads as TGTGCCAGCAGTTTGGGGTCGGATGAAAAACTGTTTTTT. It encodes CASSLGSDEKLFF.